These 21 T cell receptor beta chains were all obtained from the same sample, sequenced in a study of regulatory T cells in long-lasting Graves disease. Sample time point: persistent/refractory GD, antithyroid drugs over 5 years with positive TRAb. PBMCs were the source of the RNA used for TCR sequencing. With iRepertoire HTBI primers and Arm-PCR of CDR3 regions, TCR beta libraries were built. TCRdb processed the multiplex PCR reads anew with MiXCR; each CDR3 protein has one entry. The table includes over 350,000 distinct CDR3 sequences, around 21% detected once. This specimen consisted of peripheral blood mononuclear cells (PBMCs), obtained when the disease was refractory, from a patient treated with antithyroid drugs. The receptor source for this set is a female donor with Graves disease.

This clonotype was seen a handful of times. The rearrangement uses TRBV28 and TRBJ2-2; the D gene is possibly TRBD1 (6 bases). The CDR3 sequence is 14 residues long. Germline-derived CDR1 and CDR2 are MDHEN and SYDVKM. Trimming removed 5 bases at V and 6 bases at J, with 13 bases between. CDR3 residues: CASSTTGTPGELFF. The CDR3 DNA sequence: TGTGCCAGCAGTACCACCGGGACACCCGGGGAGCTGTTTTTT.

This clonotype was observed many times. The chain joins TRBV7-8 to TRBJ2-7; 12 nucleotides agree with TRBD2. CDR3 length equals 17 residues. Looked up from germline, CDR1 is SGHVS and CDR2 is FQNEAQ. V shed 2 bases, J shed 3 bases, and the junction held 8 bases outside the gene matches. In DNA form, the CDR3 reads TGTGCCAGCAGCTTACCCCGGACTAGCGGGACACACTACGAGCAGTACTTC. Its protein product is CASSLPRTSGTHYEQYF.

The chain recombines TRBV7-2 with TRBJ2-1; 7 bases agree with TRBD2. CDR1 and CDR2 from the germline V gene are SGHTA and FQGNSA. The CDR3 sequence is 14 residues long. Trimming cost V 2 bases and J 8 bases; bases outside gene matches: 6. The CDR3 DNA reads TGTGCCAGCAGCTTAAGGGCGGGAGTTCATGAGCAGTTCTTC. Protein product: CASSLRAGVHEQFF.

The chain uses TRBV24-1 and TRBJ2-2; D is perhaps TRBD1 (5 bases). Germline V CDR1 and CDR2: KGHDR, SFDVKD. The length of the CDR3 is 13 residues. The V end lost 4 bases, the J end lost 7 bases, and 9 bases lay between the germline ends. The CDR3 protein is CATSDTGFGELFF. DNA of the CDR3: TGTGCCACCAGTGACACAGGATTCGGGGAGCTGTTTTTT.

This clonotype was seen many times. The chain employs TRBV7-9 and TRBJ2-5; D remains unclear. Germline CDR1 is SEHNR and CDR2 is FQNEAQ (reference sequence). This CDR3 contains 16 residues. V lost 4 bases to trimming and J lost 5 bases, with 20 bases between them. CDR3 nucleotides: TGTGCCAGCAGCTCATCTAGGGCCGGGTCGCGGGAGACCCAGTACTTC. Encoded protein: CASSSSRAGSRETQYF.

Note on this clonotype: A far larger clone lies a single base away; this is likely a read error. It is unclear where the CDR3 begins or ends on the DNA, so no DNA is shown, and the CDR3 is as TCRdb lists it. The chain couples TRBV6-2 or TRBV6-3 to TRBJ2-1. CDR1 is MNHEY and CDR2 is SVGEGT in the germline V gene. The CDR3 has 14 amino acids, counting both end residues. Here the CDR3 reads CASSSSGSYNERFF.

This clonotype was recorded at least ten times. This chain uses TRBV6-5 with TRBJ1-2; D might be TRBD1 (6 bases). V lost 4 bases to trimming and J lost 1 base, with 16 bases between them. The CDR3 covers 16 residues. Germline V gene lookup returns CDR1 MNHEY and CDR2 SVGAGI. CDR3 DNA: TGTGCCAGCAGTTTCCCGCCGGGACAACTTAACTATGGCTACACCTTC. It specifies CASSFPPGQLNYGYTF.

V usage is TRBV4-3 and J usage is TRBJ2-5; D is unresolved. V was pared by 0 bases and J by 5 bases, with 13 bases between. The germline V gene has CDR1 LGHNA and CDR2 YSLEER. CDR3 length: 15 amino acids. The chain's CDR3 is CASSQDLTDGETQYF. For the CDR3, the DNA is TGCGCCAGCAGCCAAGATCTTACTGACGGGGAGACCCAGTACTTC.

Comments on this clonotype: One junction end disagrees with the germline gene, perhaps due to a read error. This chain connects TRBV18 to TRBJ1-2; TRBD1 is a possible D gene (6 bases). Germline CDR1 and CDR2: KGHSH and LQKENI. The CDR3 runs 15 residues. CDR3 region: CASSPGQNPFYGYTF. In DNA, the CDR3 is TGTGCCAGCTCACCCGGACAGAATCCCTTCTATGGCTACACTTTC.

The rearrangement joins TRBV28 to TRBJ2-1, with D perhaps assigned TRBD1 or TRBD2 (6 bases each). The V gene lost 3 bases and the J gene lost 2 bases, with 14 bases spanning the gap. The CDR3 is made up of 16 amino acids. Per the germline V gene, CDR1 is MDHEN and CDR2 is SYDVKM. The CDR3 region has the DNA TGTGCCAGCAGTTTTGTTTTCGGGGGCCCCTACAATGAGCAGTTCTTC. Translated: CASSFVFGGPYNEQFF.

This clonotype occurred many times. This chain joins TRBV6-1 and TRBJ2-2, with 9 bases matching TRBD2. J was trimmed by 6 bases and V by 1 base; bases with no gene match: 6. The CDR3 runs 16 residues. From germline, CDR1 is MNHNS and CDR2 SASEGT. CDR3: CASSEEAGGVPGELFF. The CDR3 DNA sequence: TGTGCCAGCAGTGAAGAAGCGGGAGGAGTCCCCGGGGAGCTGTTTTTT.

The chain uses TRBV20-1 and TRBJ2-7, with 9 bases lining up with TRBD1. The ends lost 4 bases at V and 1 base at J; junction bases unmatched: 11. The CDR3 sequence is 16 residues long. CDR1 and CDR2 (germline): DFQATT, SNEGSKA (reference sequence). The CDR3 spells CSAIGVPGQGSYEQYF. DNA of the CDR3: TGCAGTGCTATTGGTGTACCGGGACAGGGTTCCTACGAGCAGTACTTC.

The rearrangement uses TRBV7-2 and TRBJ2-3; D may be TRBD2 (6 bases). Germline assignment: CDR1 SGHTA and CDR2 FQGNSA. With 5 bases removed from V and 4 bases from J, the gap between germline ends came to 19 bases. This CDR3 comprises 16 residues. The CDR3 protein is CASSPTLATGADTQYF. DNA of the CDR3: TGTGCCAGCAGCCCTACTTTGGCCACGGGGGCAGATACGCAGTATTTT.

The CDR3 loop is CASSTPTGARAFF. CDR3 DNA: TGTGCCAGCAGCACCCCGACAGGGGCGCGAGCTTTCTTT. The V call is TRBV5-6, the J call TRBJ1-1; 8 bases align to TRBD1. The germline V gene encodes CDR1 SGHDT and CDR2 YYEEEE. V shed 4 bases, J shed 10 bases, and the junction held 9 bases outside the gene matches. The CDR3 runs to 13 residues.

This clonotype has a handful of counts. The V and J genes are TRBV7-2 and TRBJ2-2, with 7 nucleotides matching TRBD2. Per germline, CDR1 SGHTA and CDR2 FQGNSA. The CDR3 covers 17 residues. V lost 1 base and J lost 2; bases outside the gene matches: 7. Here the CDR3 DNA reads TGTGCCAGCAGCTTAGTGTCTAGCGGTGGAAACACCGGGGAGCTGTTTTTT. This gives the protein CASSLVSSGGNTGELFF.

DNA for the CDR3: TGCAGTGCGGAGGGTGGGAGTAGCTTGGGGCAGTTCTTC. This translates into CSAEGGSSLGQFF. This chain links TRBV20-1 with TRBJ2-1, with a possible D match to TRBD2 (6 bases). This CDR3 has 13 residues. CDR1 is DFQATT and CDR2 is SNEGSKA in the germline V gene (reference sequence). With 6 bases removed from V and 12 bases from J, the gap between germline ends came to 21 bases.

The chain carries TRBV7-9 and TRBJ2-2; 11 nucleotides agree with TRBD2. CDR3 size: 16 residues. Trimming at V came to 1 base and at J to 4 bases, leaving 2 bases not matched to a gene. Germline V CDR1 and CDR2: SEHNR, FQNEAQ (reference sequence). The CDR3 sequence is CASSLVLAGVTGELFF. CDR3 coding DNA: TGTGCCAGCAGCTTAGTACTAGCGGGAGTCACCGGGGAGCTGTTTTTT.

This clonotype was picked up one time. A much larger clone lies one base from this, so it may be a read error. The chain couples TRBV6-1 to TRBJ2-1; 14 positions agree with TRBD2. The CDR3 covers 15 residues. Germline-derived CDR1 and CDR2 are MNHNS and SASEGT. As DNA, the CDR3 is TGTGCCGGCAGCCCCGGGACTAGCGGGAGTGATGAGCAGTTCTTC. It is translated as CAGSPGTSGSDEQFF.

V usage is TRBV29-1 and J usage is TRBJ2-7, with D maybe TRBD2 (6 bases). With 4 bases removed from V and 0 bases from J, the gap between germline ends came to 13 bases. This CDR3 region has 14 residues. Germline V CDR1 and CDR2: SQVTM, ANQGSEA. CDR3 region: CSVVGQDYSYEQYF. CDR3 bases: TGCAGCGTTGTGGGTCAGGACTACTCCTACGAGCAGTACTTC.

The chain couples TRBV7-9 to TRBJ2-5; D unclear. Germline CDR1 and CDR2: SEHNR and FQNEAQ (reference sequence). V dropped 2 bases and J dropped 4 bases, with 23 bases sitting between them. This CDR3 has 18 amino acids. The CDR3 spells CASSLTVASYSARETQYF. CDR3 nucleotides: TGTGCCAGCAGCTTAACGGTGGCTAGTTACTCAGCTAGAGAGACCCAGTACTTC.

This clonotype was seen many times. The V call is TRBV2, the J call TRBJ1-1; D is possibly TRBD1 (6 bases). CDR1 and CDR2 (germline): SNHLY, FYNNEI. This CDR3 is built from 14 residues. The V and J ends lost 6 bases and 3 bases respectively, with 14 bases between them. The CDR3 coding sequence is TGTGCCAGCAGGGTGAGGACAGCGGACACTGAAGCTTTCTTT. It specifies CASRVRTADTEAFF.